Listed below are T cell receptor beta chains from one sample, sequenced in a study of T cell responses to AZD1222 COVID-19 vaccine. Assay used: immunoSEQ multiplex PCR; TCRdb lists only in-frame clones, some missing. The profile shows 95,000 to 150,000 clones, about 90% of them singletons. The sample consisted of peripheral blood, taken on day 0 of AZD1222 vaccination. These TCRs come from an adult in good health. CDR3s include the opening cysteine and the closing phenylalanine or tryptophan. Each record gives: clone size, D gene, J gene, V gene, CDR3 DNA, CDR3 protein. The D gene is left open where the match is weak. Size tells how often a clone was seen (once, few, many) or the class of an expanded clone, and some rows leave it out.

size: NA
D: NA
J: TRBJ1-2
V: TRBV5-1
DNA: TGCGCCAGCAGCTTTTTATCCGAGCTAAGGGGAGCATCGGACTATGGCTACACCTTC
CDR3: CASSFLSELRGASDYGYTF

size: NA
D: TRBD2
J: TRBJ2-3
V: TRBV7-2
DNA: TGTGCCAGCAGCTCCATAGCGGGGATCACAGATACGCAGTATTTT
CDR3: CASSSIAGITDTQYF

size: NA
D: TRBD1
J: TRBJ1-2
V: TRBV3-1/TRBV3-2
DNA: TGTGCCAGCAGCCAACTAAGCCTGACAGGGGACTATGGCTACACCTTC
CDR3: CASSQLSLTGDYGYTF

size: NA
D: TRBD1
J: TRBJ1-6
V: TRBV28
DNA: TGTGCCAGCAGTATACGGGACAGATTAAATTCACCCCTCCACTTT
CDR3: CASSIRDRLNSPLHF

size: NA
D: NA
J: TRBJ1-3
V: TRBV6-2/TRBV6-3
DNA: TGTGCCAGCAGTTATACGGGACGGGTCTCTGGAAACACCATATATTTT
CDR3: CASSYTGRVSGNTIYF

size: NA
D: NA
J: TRBJ2-1
V: TRBV7-6
DNA: TGTGCCAGCAGTCGGGCAGGGCCTCTCGATGAGCAGTTCTTC
CDR3: CASSRAGPLDEQFF

size: NA
D: NA
J: TRBJ2-1
V: TRBV4-1
DNA: TGCGCCAGCAGCCAAGATCTACAGACGGATGAGCAGTTCTTC
CDR3: CASSQDLQTDEQFF

size: NA
D: TRBD2
J: TRBJ2-1
V: TRBV7-9
DNA: TGTGCCAGCAGCTTAGCTCTAGCGGCGCACAATGAGCAGTTCTTC
CDR3: CASSLALAAHNEQFF

size: few
D: TRBD1
J: TRBJ1-1
V: TRBV30
DNA: TGTGCCTGGAGCGCCGACAGGGTCTTCGCTTTCTTT
CDR3: CAWSADRVFAFF

size: few
D: NA
J: TRBJ2-5
V: TRBV2
DNA: TGTGCCAGCAATCGGGGGCTACAAGAGACCCAGTACTTC
CDR3: CASNRGLQETQYF

size: NA
D: NA
J: TRBJ2-7
V: TRBV7-8
DNA: TGTGCCAGCAGCGCTGGACTGACCTACGAGCAGTACTTC
CDR3: CASSAGLTYEQYF

size: few
D: NA
J: TRBJ1-3
V: TRBV5-1
DNA: TGCGCCAGCAGCCCAACTTCCCGATCTGGAAACACCATATATTTT
CDR3: CASSPTSRSGNTIYF

size: NA
D: TRBD2
J: TRBJ2-7
V: TRBV5-6
DNA: TGTGCCAGCAGCTTGGACTACCCGGGACTAGCGCGTTCCTACGAGCAGTACTTC
CDR3: CASSLDYPGLARSYEQYF

size: NA
D: TRBD2
J: TRBJ2-3
V: TRBV6-5
DNA: TGTGCCAGCAGTTTAACTAGCGGGGCAGATACGCAGTATTTT
CDR3: CASSLTSGADTQYF

size: NA
D: TRBD2
J: TRBJ2-1
V: TRBV6-5
DNA: TGTGCCAGCAGTTACTCGGGAGGGCTTGGGGGGCAGTTCTTC
CDR3: CASSYSGGLGGQFF

size: NA
D: NA
J: TRBJ2-3
V: TRBV5-4
DNA: TGTGCCAGCAGCGTAGGAGGGTTCACAGATACGCAGTATTTT
CDR3: CASSVGGFTDTQYF

size: NA
D: TRBD1
J: TRBJ2-5
V: TRBV28
DNA: TGTGCCAGCAGTTTATGGGGCAGGGGGCGAGAGACCCAGTACTTC
CDR3: CASSLWGRGRETQYF

size: NA
D: TRBD1
J: TRBJ2-7
V: TRBV6-5
DNA: TGTGCCAGCACCTGGACGAGAGGGGGCTCGGGCGAGCAGTACTTC
CDR3: CASTWTRGGSGEQYF

size: once
D: TRBD1
J: TRBJ1-4
V: TRBV30
DNA: TGTGCCTGGAAGGGACAGATTAATGAAAAACTGTTTTTT
CDR3: CAWKGQINEKLFF

size: NA
D: NA
J: TRBJ2-7
V: TRBV3-1/TRBV3-2
DNA: TGTGCCAGCAGCCAAGTGGGCAGCTACGAGCAGTACTTC
CDR3: CASSQVGSYEQYF

size: NA
D: NA
J: TRBJ2-5
V: TRBV6-2/TRBV6-3
DNA: TGTGCCAGCAGTTACGTAGCATATCAAGAGACCCAGTACTTC
CDR3: CASSYVAYQETQYF

size: NA
D: TRBD1
J: TRBJ2-7
V: TRBV9
DNA: TGTGCCAGCAGCGCCAGACAGGGGAATAACCACGAGCAGTACTTC
CDR3: CASSARQGNNHEQYF

size: NA
D: NA
J: TRBJ2-5
V: TRBV5-1
DNA: TGCGCCAGCAGCTTATCCGGGGGCGGCGAAGAGACCCAGTACTTC
CDR3: CASSLSGGGEETQYF

size: NA
D: NA
J: TRBJ1-3
V: TRBV19
DNA: TGTGCCAGTAGTACCCAGGACACAGGAAACACCATATATTTT
CDR3: CASSTQDTGNTIYF

size: NA
D: TRBD1
J: TRBJ1-6
V: TRBV5-5
DNA: TGTGCCAGCAGCCTGACAGGGGGCCATAATTCACCCCTCCACTTT
CDR3: CASSLTGGHNSPLHF

size: NA
D: NA
J: TRBJ2-7
V: TRBV5-4
DNA: TGTGCCAGCAGCTTTGACACCTACGAGCAGTACTTC
CDR3: CASSFDTYEQYF

size: NA
D: NA
J: TRBJ1-2
V: TRBV30
DNA: TGTGCCACGGGGGCAGCCGATGGCTACACCTTC
CDR3: CATGAADGYTF

size: NA
D: NA
J: TRBJ2-1
V: TRBV5-6
DNA: TGTGCCAGCAGCATGGACAGACACAATGAGCAGTTCTTC
CDR3: CASSMDRHNEQFF

size: NA
D: NA
J: TRBJ2-2
V: TRBV29-1
DNA: TGCAGCGTCGGCCTAGGGGCCGGGGAGCTGTTTTTT
CDR3: CSVGLGAGELFF

size: NA
D: NA
J: TRBJ1-1
V: TRBV6-5
DNA: TGTGCCAGCAGTTACGGGGGGGATACTGAAGCTTTCTTT
CDR3: CASSYGGDTEAFF

size: NA
D: NA
J: TRBJ1-2
V: TRBV7-2
DNA: TGTGCCAGCAGTCGCTCGGGGGGTCCAACCTATGGCTACACCTTC
CDR3: CASSRSGGPTYGYTF

size: NA
D: TRBD1
J: TRBJ1-5
V: TRBV28
DNA: TGTGCCAGCAGTTCCCCGGGACAGGGTATTGGGCAGCCCCAGCATTTT
CDR3: CASSSPGQGIGQPQHF

size: NA
D: TRBD1
J: TRBJ1-2
V: TRBV5-4
DNA: TGTGCCAGCAGCTCCTACGGGACAGCTAGCTACACCTTC
CDR3: CASSSYGTASYTF

size: NA
D: NA
J: TRBJ2-7
V: TRBV2
DNA: TGTGCCAGCAACTACCTTTCTCGGGACTCTACCTACGAGCAGTACTTC
CDR3: CASNYLSRDSTYEQYF

size: few
D: NA
J: TRBJ2-2
V: TRBV7-9
DNA: TGTGCCAGCAGCTTACAGGGTTTGGGCCCCAACACCGGGGAGCTGTTTTTT
CDR3: CASSLQGLGPNTGELFF

size: once
D: NA
J: TRBJ1-1
V: TRBV9
DNA: TGTGCCAGCAGCGTAGTCGGGGACACTGAAGCTTTCTTT
CDR3: CASSVVGDTEAFF

size: NA
D: NA
J: TRBJ2-2
V: TRBV5-1
DNA: TGCGCCAGCAGCTTGGGGCCGGTGGGGCCGGGGGAGCTGTTTTTT
CDR3: CASSLGPVGPGELFF

size: NA
D: NA
J: TRBJ2-3
V: TRBV6-4
DNA: TGTGCCAGCAGTGACGGTCCGTTCCGGGGTAGCGGAACAGATACGCAGTATTTT
CDR3: CASSDGPFRGSGTDTQYF

size: NA
D: TRBD1
J: TRBJ1-1
V: TRBV6-5
DNA: TGTGCCAGCAGGACAGGGACGAACACTGAAGCTTTCTTT
CDR3: CASRTGTNTEAFF

size: many
D: NA
J: TRBJ2-7
V: TRBV12-3/TRBV12-4
DNA: TGTGCCAGCAGGGATACACTCACCTACGAGCAGTACTTC
CDR3: CASRDTLTYEQYF

size: NA
D: TRBD1
J: TRBJ2-7
V: TRBV18
DNA: TGTGCCAGCTCACCGACTGGGACAGGGGGCGCGTACGAGCAGTACTTC
CDR3: CASSPTGTGGAYEQYF

size: NA
D: TRBD1
J: TRBJ1-6
V: TRBV19
DNA: TGTGCCAGTACCCCGAGGGGAGGGGGCGGCAATTCACCCCTCCACTTT
CDR3: CASTPRGGGGNSPLHF

size: NA
D: NA
J: TRBJ2-1
V: TRBV29-1
DNA: TGCAGCGCCTACGGCAGGGTGGCGGACAATGAGCAGTTCTTC
CDR3: CSAYGRVADNEQFF

size: NA
D: NA
J: TRBJ1-1
V: TRBV28
DNA: TGTGCCAGCACCGCGAACACTGAAGCTTTCTTT
CDR3: CASTANTEAFF

size: once
D: TRBD2
J: TRBJ2-3
V: TRBV5-1
DNA: TGCGCCAGCAACGATAGGACTAGCGGGACAGATACGCAGTATTTT
CDR3: CASNDRTSGTDTQYF

size: NA
D: TRBD1
J: TRBJ1-2
V: TRBV4-1
DNA: TGCGCCAGCAGTTTTCCAAAACCGGGACAGGGGGCAATGAGCGGCTACACCTTC
CDR3: CASSFPKPGQGAMSGYTF

size: NA
D: TRBD2
J: TRBJ2-1
V: TRBV4-1
DNA: TGCGCCAGCAGCCAAGGGGGCGGGAGCTCCTACAATGAGCAGTTCTTC
CDR3: CASSQGGGSSYNEQFF

size: NA
D: NA
J: TRBJ2-7
V: TRBV2
DNA: TGTGCCAGCAGTGGCGCAGGGAACTACGAGCAGTACTTC
CDR3: CASSGAGNYEQYF

size: NA
D: NA
J: TRBJ2-5
V: TRBV19
DNA: TGTGCCAGTACGGGGGCGACGGCAGAGACCCAGTACTTC
CDR3: CASTGATAETQYF

size: NA
D: NA
J: TRBJ2-7
V: TRBV4-2
DNA: TGTGCCAGCAGCCGGGAGGCGGGATTCGAGCAGTACTTC
CDR3: CASSREAGFEQYF

size: NA
D: TRBD2
J: TRBJ2-5
V: TRBV5-4
DNA: TGTGCCAGCAGCTTCTCGGGCGGGGGGACCTTTAGGGAGACCCAGTACTTC
CDR3: CASSFSGGGTFRETQYF

size: NA
D: NA
J: TRBJ2-5
V: TRBV7-9
DNA: TGTGCCAGCAGCTGGGGAGTGGGGGAGACCCAGTACTTC
CDR3: CASSWGVGETQYF

size: NA
D: NA
J: TRBJ1-4
V: TRBV4-1
DNA: TGCGCCAGCAGCCAAGAGGGGGGAAAACTGTTTTTT
CDR3: CASSQEGGKLFF

size: NA
D: NA
J: TRBJ2-1
V: TRBV6-4
DNA: TGTGCCAGCAGTCCCGTCCCGGGACGGAACTACAATGAGCAGTTCTTC
CDR3: CASSPVPGRNYNEQFF

size: NA
D: NA
J: TRBJ1-6
V: TRBV2
DNA: TGTGCCGCCTTAAGGGGGGGGAATTCACCCCTCCACTTT
CDR3: CAALRGGNSPLHF

size: NA
D: NA
J: TRBJ1-1
V: TRBV7-2
DNA: TGTGCCAGCAGCTTCTGGGGGGGGACTGAAGCTTTCTTT
CDR3: CASSFWGGTEAFF

size: NA
D: TRBD2
J: TRBJ2-1
V: TRBV2
DNA: TGTGCCAGCAGTAGGACTAGCGGGAAGTTTTACAATGAGCAGTTCTTC
CDR3: CASSRTSGKFYNEQFF

size: few
D: NA
J: TRBJ1-4
V: TRBV5-1
DNA: TGCGCCAGCAGCCGCGGGGCAACTAATGAAAAACTGTTTTTT
CDR3: CASSRGATNEKLFF

size: NA
D: NA
J: TRBJ1-5
V: TRBV28
DNA: TGTGCCAGCAGTTTCGATGAAATCTTGAGCAATCAGCCCCAGCATTTT
CDR3: CASSFDEILSNQPQHF